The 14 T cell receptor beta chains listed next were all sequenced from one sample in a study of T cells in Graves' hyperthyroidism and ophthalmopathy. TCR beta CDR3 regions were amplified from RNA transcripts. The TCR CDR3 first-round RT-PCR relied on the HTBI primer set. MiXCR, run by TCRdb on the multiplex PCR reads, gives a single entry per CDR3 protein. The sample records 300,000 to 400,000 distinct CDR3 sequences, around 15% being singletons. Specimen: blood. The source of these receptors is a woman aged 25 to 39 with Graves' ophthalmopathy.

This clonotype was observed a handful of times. The CDR3 sequence: CSVEWGPSYEQYF. As DNA, the CDR3 is TGCAGCGTTGAGTGGGGGCCCTCCTACGAGCAGTACTTC. This sequence joins TRBV29-1 and TRBJ2-7, with TRBD1 as a possible D gene (6 bases). Trimming shortened V by 3 bases and J by 0 bases, and 9 bases separated the two germline ends. The CDR3 consists of 13 residues. Looked up from germline, CDR1 is SQVTM and CDR2 is ANQGSEA.

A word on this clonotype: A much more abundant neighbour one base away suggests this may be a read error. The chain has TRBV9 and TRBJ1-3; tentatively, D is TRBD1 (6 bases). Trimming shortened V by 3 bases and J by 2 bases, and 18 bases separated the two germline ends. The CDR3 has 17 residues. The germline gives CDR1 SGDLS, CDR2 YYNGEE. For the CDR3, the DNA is TGTGCCAGCAGCGAGGGGGACACCGGATGGGCTGGAAACACCATATATTTT. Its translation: CASSEGDTGWAGNTIYF. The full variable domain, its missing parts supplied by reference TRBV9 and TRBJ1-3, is DSGVTQTPKHLITATGQRVTLRCSPRSGDLSVYWYQQSLDQGLQFLIQYYNGEERAKGNILERFSAQQFPDLHSELNLSSLELGDSALYFCASSEGDTGWAGNTIYFGEGSWLTVV.

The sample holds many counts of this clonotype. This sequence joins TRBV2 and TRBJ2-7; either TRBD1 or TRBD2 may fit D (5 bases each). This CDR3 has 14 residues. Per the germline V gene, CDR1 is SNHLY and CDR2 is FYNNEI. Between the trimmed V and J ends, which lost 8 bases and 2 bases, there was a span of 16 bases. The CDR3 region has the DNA TGTGCCAGCTTGGGACGGCTTTCCCCCTACGAGCAGTACTTC. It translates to CASLGRLSPYEQYF. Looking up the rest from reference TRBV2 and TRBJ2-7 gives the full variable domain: EPEVTQTPSHQVTQMGQEVILRCVPISNHLYFYWYRQILGQKVEFLVSFYNNEISEKSEIFDDQFSVERPDGSNFTLKIRSTKLEDSAMYFCASLGRLSPYEQYFGPGTRLTVT.

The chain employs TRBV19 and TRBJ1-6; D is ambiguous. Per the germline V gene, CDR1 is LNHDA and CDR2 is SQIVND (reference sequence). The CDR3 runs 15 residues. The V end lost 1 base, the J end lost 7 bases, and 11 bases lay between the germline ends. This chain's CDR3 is CASSIAGPSNSPLHF. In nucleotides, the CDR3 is TGTGCCAGTAGTATAGCCGGACCGTCGAATTCACCCCTCCACTTT.

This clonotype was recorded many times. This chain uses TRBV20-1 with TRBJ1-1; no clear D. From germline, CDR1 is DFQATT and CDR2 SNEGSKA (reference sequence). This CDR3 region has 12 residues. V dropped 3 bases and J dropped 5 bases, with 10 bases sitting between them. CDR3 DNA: TGCAGTGCTAGTGCCCAGAGGACTGAAGCTTTCTTT. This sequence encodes CSASAQRTEAFF.

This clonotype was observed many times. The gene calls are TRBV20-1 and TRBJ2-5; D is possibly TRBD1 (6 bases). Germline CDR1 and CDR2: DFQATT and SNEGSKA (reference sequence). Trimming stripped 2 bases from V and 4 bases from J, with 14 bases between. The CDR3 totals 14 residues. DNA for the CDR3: TGCAGTGCTAGAAACCCAGGGGATCGAGAGACCCAGTACTTC. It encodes CSARNPGDRETQYF.

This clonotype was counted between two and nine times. CDR3 nucleotide sequence: TGTGCCAGCACCGGGACTAGCGGGGGGGACAATGAGCAGTTCTTC. It translates to CASTGTSGGDNEQFF. The chain uses TRBV5-4 and TRBJ2-1; 16 bases are shared with TRBD2. CDR3 length: 15 amino acids. Unmatched junction bases numbered 2, after V lost 6 bases and J lost 5 bases. Germline lookup yields CDR1 SGHNT and CDR2 YYREEE (reference sequence).

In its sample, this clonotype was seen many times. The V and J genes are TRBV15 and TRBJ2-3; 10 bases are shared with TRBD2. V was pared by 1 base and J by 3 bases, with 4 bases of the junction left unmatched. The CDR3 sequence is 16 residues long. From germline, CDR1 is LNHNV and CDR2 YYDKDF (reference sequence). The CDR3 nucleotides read TGTGCCACCAGCAGAGTGGGAGCGGGGGGGACAGATACGCAGTATTTT. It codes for CATSRVGAGGTDTQYF.

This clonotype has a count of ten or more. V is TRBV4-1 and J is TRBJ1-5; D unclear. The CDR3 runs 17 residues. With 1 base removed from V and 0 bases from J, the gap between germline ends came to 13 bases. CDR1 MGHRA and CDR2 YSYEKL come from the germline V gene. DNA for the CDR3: TGCGCCAGCAGCCAAGTAGACTTAGGGATTAGCAATCAGCCCCAGCATTTT. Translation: CASSQVDLGISNQPQHF.

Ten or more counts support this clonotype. In DNA, the CDR3 is TGTGCCAGCAGCGGAGGGACAGGGCCCTATAGCAATCAGCCCCAGCATTTT. Translation gives CASSGGTGPYSNQPQHF. The genes are TRBV9 and TRBJ1-5; 9 bases are shared with TRBD1. J gave up 0 bases and V 3 bases, and 7 bases lay outside the gene matches. CDR3 length: 17 amino acids. CDR1 is SGDLS, CDR2 YYNGEE, per germline. The complete variable domain, with remaining parts taken from reference TRBV9 and TRBJ1-5, reads DSGVTQTPKHLITATGQRVTLRCSPRSGDLSVYWYQQSLDQGLQFLIQYYNGEERAKGNILERFSAQQFPDLHSELNLSSLELGDSALYFCASSGGTGPYSNQPQHFGDGTRLSIL.

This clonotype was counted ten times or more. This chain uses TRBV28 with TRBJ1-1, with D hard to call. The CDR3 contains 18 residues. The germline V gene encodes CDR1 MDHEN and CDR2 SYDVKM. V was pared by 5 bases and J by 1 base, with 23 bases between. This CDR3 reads CASSPLPSGRERNTEAFF. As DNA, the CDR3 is TGTGCCAGCAGTCCTCTACCCTCCGGGAGGGAGAGGAACACTGAAGCTTTCTTT.

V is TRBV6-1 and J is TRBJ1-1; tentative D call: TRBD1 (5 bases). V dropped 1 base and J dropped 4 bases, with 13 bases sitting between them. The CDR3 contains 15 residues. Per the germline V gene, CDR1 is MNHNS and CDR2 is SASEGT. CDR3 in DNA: TGTGCCAGCAGTGAAGAACTCACCGGGGCCACTGAAGCTTTCTTT. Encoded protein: CASSEELTGATEAFF.

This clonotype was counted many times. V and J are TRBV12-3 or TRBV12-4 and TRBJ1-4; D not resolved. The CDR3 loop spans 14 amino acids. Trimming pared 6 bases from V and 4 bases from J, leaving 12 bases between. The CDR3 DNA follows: TGTGCCAGCAGCCGGACGGCGGGTAATGAAAAACTGTTTTTT. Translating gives CASSRTAGNEKLFF.

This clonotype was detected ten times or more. The CDR3 DNA reads TGTGCCAGCAGTTTGGCTGGGATGGACTACGAGCAGTACTTC. Its protein product is CASSLAGMDYEQYF. This chain connects TRBV12-3 or TRBV12-4 to TRBJ2-7; D not resolved. V dropped 3 bases and J dropped 3 bases, with 12 bases sitting between them. CDR3 length equals 14 residues.